The T cell receptor (beta chain) described here comes from a study of blood T cell repertoires in COVID-19. At the level of the study: The cDNA or gDNA used as material had been derived from T cells, B-cell-depleted T cells, or PBMCs.

This CDR3 contains 15 residues. Unmatched junction bases numbered 7, after V lost 5 bases and J lost 7 bases. Germline-derived CDR1 and CDR2 are MDHEN and SYDVKM. Residents of about two dozen US areas, aged about 18 to 95 years, made up the participants. Participants were placed into cohorts based on the clinical history they reported. Symptom resolution, clearance, or two negative PCRs marked donors in Cohort 3 as recovered. This table comes from immunoSEQ multiplex PCR, and its TCRdb copy is limited to in-frame clones, with some not included. The repertoire holds approximately 300,000 clones, about nine tenths seen once, with more than 9% in the top ten.

The chain combines TRBV28 with TRBJ2-1; 11 nucleotides align to TRBD1. Sequenced sample: PBMCs or T cells enriched from blood (not recorded which). The origin of this receptor is a young woman who had recovered from COVID-19. The CDR3 region is CASSLAGTGGNEQFF. CDR3 DNA sequence: TGTGCCAGCAGTCTCGCGGGGACAGGGGGGAATGAGCAGTTCTTC.